This TCR beta chain was captured in a study of blood T cell repertoires in COVID-19. For the study at large: In each case, the material was cDNA or gDNA derived from T cells, B-cell-depleted T cells, or PBMCs.

Per the original methods: Amplification from reference gene primers served as the basis for estimated nucleated cell counts. TCRdb keeps only in-frame clones here, not all; method: immunoSEQ multiplex PCR. That table supplies the V and J calls and clone size; D and trimming were determined from the DNA. The table has 150,000 or so clones, about 90% seen once. This clone showed up just once. This CDR3 contains 15 residues. Germline assignment: CDR1 SGDLS and CDR2 YYNGEE. Trimming stripped 0 bases from V and 5 bases from J, with 15 bases between. This sequence originates from a man in his forties or fifties with acute or convalescent COVID-19. The chain combines TRBV9 with TRBJ2-7; D remains unclear. The sequencing sample was made of peripheral blood. CDR3 sequence reads: CASSVGYDPRDEQYF. CDR3 coding DNA: TGTGCCAGCAGCGTAGGCTACGACCCCCGGGACGAGCAGTACTTC.